This T cell receptor beta chain was recovered during a study of blood T cell repertoires in COVID-19. As for the study in general: There were acute and convalescent COVID-19 samples, and they came from the United States, Italy and Spain. The cDNA or gDNA used as material had been derived from T cells, B-cell-depleted T cells, or PBMCs.

Original processing methods: Amplified reference gene primers provided the basis for estimating nucleated cell counts. Sequencing was performed with immunoSEQ multiplex PCR; in TCRdb, only in-frame clones are kept and a portion is missing. V and J calls and clone size are given by that table; D and trimming were obtained from the DNA. In the table there are a few hundred thousand clones, 70% to 90% of which are singletons. J was trimmed by 2 bases and V by 3 bases; bases with no gene match: 7. The CDR3 consists of 16 residues. Looked up from germline, CDR1 is MNHNS and CDR2 is SASEGT. This TCR came from an older woman with acute or convalescent COVID-19. The sequencing input was peripheral blood. V gene TRBV6-1 combines with J gene TRBJ2-1; 7 nucleotides line up with TRBD1. CDR3 sequence: CASSDPGQRTYNEQFF. CDR3 coding DNA: TGTGCCAGCAGTGACCCGGGACAGAGGACCTACAATGAGCAGTTCTTC.